These 6 T cell receptor beta chains came from one sample sequenced in a study of immune evolution from preneoplasia to lung adenocarcinoma. Assay used: immunoSEQ multiplex PCR; TCRdb lists only in-frame clones, some missing. The table records approximately 8,800 clones, about 72% of them present only once. The sequencing input was FFPE minimally invasive lung adenocarcinoma tissue. The receptors derive from a donor aged 70 or older with lung adenocarcinoma.

V and J are TRBV5-6 and TRBJ1-5; D perhaps matches TRBD1 (5 bases). This CDR3 is built from 16 residues. The germline gives CDR1 SGHDT, CDR2 YYEEEE. Trimming pared 4 bases from V and 3 bases from J, leaving 17 bases between. The CDR3 DNA reads TGTGCCAGCAGCAGAGGGACTACCGGCCTCAATCAGCCCCAGCATTTT. Translated, it gives CASSRGTTGLNQPQHF.

The chain employs TRBV10-2 and TRBJ2-5; D assignment may be TRBD1 or TRBD2 (7 bases each). Germline lookup yields CDR1 WSHSY and CDR2 SAAADI. Trimming removed 6 bases from V and 5 bases from J, with 22 bases in between. The CDR3 totals 16 residues. CDR3 in DNA: TGCGCCAGCAGCTCTCCCCAGGGGGGGAGGCGGGAGACCCAGTACTTC. Amino acids: CASSSPQGGRRETQYF.

CDR3 in DNA: TGTGCCAGCAGCTTGGGGGGCAGCTATGGCTACACCTTC. Encoded protein: CASSLGGSYGYTF. The rearrangement joins TRBV5-6 to TRBJ1-2; D may be TRBD1 (5 bases). Germline V gives CDR1 SGHDT, CDR2 YYEEEE. Trimming stripped 0 bases from V and 4 bases from J, with 7 bases between. This CDR3 is built from 13 residues.

This chain joins TRBV5-1 and TRBJ2-7, with unresolved D. The CDR3 has 15 residues. Trimming took 0 bases from V and 4 from J, leaving 14 bases between them. Germline V CDR1 and CDR2: SGHRS, YFSETQ. The CDR3 protein is CASSLDLGSVYEQYF. The CDR3 DNA follows: TGCGCCAGCAGCTTGGATCTGGGGTCTGTTTACGAGCAGTACTTC.

The V gene is TRBV2, the J gene TRBJ2-7, with 8 bases that match TRBD1. J gave up 2 bases and V 3 bases, and 6 bases lay outside the gene matches. CDR3 size: 15 residues. Germline loops: CDR1 SNHLY, CDR2 FYNNEI. The CDR3 region is CASSDWGTGAYEQYF. In nucleotides, the CDR3 is TGTGCCAGCAGTGATTGGGGGACAGGTGCCTACGAGCAGTACTTC.

The V gene is TRBV29-1, the J gene TRBJ2-7, with a weak D call TRBD1 (6 bases). V gave up 7 bases and J gave up 0 bases, with 13 bases separating them. CDR3 length: 13 amino acids. Germline CDR1 SQVTM, CDR2 ANQGSEA. CDR3 DNA sequence: TGCAGCGGGCGACAGGCCGGCTCCTACGAGCAGTACTTC. Amino acids: CSGRQAGSYEQYF.